The 9 T cell receptor beta chains reported below all come from one sample, sequenced in a study of T cell repertoires in cytomegalovirus infection. TCRdb reanalysed the reads using MiXCR and keeps one entry per CDR3 protein. The sample gives more than 200,000 distinct CDR3 sequences, over 8% of which show up once; roughly 16% is in the top ten. The sequenced material came from PBMCs. The receptors here all came from a human donor in good health (CMV status not recorded). Some clones in this sample may be carry-over from other donors' samples.

This clonotype showed up many times. The chain carries TRBV25-1 and TRBJ2-7; the D is unclear. Germline assignment: CDR1 MGHDK and CDR2 SYGVNS. The CDR3 extends over 13 amino acids. Trimming shortened V by 6 bases and J by 1 base, and 10 bases separated the two germline ends. The DNA for the CDR3 is TGTGCCAGCAGCAACGAAGGGTCCTACGAGCAGTACTTC. Encoded protein: CASSNEGSYEQYF.

Ten or more counts support this clonotype. This chain connects TRBV7-2 to TRBJ1-2; D gene ambiguous. Germline V gives CDR1 SGHTA, CDR2 FQGNSA. The CDR3 contains 14 residues. V was cut by 5 bases and J by 7 bases, with 17 bases left in between. The CDR3 protein is CASSRPGGLSGYTF. In nucleotides, the CDR3 is TGTGCCAGCAGCCGTCCCGGCGGGCTGAGTGGCTACACCTTC.

This clonotype was recorded at least ten times. The chain joins TRBV19 to TRBJ1-1; TRBD1 is a possible D gene (5 bases). The CDR3 is made up of 14 amino acids. The V end was cut by 6 bases, the J end by 1 base, with 12 bases between. Per the germline V gene, CDR1 is LNHDA and CDR2 is SQIVND (reference sequence). The CDR3 loop is CASSTGRGNTEAFF. The CDR3 DNA is TGTGCCAGTAGCACCGGGAGGGGGAACACTGAAGCTTTCTTT.

This clonotype occurred a few times. This sequence joins TRBV6-2 or TRBV6-3 and TRBJ1-5; D gene ambiguous. Germline assignment: CDR1 MNHEY and CDR2 SVGEGT. The CDR3 loop spans 15 amino acids. The V gene lost 2 bases and the J gene lost 0 bases, with 8 bases spanning the gap. CDR3 DNA: TGTGCCAGCAGTTACAGCGGAATTAGCAATCAGCCCCAGCATTTT. Amino acids: CASSYSGISNQPQHF.

This clonotype was picked up many times. CDR3 sequence (DNA): TGTGCCAGCAGCTCTCAGGCGGGAGTAGCAGATACGCAGTATTTT. This codes for CASSSQAGVADTQYF. The chain employs TRBV7-2 and TRBJ2-3; 7 bases match TRBD2. CDR1 SGHTA and CDR2 FQGNSA come from the germline V gene. This CDR3 comprises 15 residues. The junction had 8 bases not matched to a gene; V was cut back by 4 bases and J by 4 bases.

A few counts support this clonotype. This rearrangement joins TRBV6-6 to TRBJ2-7, with D hard to call. This CDR3 has 13 residues. The germline gives CDR1 MNHNY, CDR2 SVGAGI (reference sequence). V was cut by 6 bases and J by 4 bases, with 13 bases left in between. The CDR3 spells CASRSPTTYEQYF. The CDR3 bases are TGTGCCAGCAGGAGCCCCACCACTTACGAGCAGTACTTC.

The rearrangement uses TRBV20-1 and TRBJ1-1; TRBD1 is a possible D gene (6 bases). CDR3 size: 15 residues. V was trimmed by 1 base and J by 4 bases, leaving 16 bases between them. CDR1 and CDR2 (germline): DFQATT, SNEGSKA (reference sequence). The CDR3 DNA reads TGCAGTGCTAGAGGGATTTTACAGGGCAGCACTGAAGCTTTCTTT. This translates into CSARGILQGSTEAFF.

This clonotype was observed a few times. The J gene is TRBJ2-5, the V gene TRBV20-1; D is perhaps TRBD2 (6 bases). The CDR3 has 15 amino acids. Germline CDR1 DFQATT, CDR2 SNEGSKA (reference sequence). Between the trimmed V and J ends, which lost 0 bases and 5 bases, there was a span of 16 bases. CDR3 sequence: CSARDGTDYGETQYF. The DNA of the CDR3 is TGCAGTGCTAGAGACGGGACGGACTATGGTGAGACCCAGTACTTC.

This clonotype was seen repeatedly, ten times or more. CDR3 bases: TGTGCCAGCAGCCCCGGGACTAGCCACTCAACAGATACGCAGTATTTT. Protein product: CASSPGTSHSTDTQYF. The chain uses TRBV6-2 or TRBV6-3 and TRBJ2-3; TRBD2 agrees at 9 bases. Losses at the gene ends were 6 bases for V and 3 bases for J; bases not matched to a gene: 10. This CDR3 is 16 amino acids long. Germline V lookup: CDR1 MNHEY, CDR2 SVGEGT.